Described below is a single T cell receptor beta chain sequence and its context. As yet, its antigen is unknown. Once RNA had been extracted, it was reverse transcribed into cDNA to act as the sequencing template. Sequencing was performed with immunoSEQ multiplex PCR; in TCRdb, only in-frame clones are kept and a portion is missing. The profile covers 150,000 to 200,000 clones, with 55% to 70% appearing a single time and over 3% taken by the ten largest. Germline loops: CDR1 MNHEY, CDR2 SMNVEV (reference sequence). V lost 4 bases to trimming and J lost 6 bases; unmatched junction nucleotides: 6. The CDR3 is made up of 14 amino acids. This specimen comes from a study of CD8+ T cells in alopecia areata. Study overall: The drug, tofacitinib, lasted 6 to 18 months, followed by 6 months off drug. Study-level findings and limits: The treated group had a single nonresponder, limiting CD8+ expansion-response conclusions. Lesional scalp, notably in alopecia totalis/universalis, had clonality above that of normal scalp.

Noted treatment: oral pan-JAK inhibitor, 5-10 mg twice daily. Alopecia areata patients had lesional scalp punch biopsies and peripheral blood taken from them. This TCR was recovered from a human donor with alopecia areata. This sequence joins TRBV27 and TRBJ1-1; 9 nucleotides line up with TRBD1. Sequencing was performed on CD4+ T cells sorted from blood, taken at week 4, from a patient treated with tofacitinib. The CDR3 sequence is CASSYRDRVAEAFF. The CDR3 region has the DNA TGTGCCAGCAGTTACCGGGACAGGGTAGCTGAAGCTTTCTTT.